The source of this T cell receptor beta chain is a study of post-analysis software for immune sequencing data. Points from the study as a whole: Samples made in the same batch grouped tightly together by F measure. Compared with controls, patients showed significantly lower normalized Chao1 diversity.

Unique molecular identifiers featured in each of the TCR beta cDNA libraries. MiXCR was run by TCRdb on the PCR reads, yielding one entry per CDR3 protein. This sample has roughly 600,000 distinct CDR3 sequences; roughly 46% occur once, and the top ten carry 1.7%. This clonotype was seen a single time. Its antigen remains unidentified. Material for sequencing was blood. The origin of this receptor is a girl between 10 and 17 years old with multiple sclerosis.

The CDR3 region has the DNA TGTGCCAGCAGTTTATCGTTACTAGCGGGAGACACAGATACGCAGTATTTT. It translates to CASSLSLLAGDTDTQYF. The chain has TRBV27 and TRBJ2-3; 11 bases are shared with TRBD2. Trimming removed 0 bases from V and 2 bases from J; junction bases left unmatched: 4. The CDR3 has 17 amino acids. The V gene's germline CDR1 is MNHEY and CDR2 SMNVEV (reference sequence).